This T cell receptor beta chain was profiled in a study of cytomegalovirus exposure and HLA in healthy donors. Only one count was recorded for this clone. Its specificity is unknown. The table came from immunoSEQ multiplex PCR; TCRdb's copy has only in-frame clones and leaves some out. Of 250,000 or so clones in the sample, almost 90% were seen once. Findings and limits, study-wide: Later, an analysis found that TCR clusters from the first cohort tended to co-occur in the roughly 110 validation repertoires. In vitro work confirmed that three CMV-associated chains recognize CMV antigens. Researchers counted roughly 160 TCR beta chains as cytomegalovirus-associated.

The donors were members of the validation cohort comprising approximately 110 subjects, separate from the approximately 670-subject first cohort. The junction had 11 bases not matched to a gene; V was cut back by 3 bases and J by 6 bases. Germline V gene data show CDR1 as SGHNT and CDR2 as YYREEE (reference sequence). The CDR3 is 16 amino acids. This rearrangement joins TRBV5-4 to TRBJ1-4; 7 positions match TRBD1. This TCR was recovered from a woman younger than 35 in good health and CMV-seronegative. Sequenced input: PBMCs. CDR3 sequence: CASSSSRQGVDEKLFF. CDR3 nucleotide sequence: TGTGCCAGCAGCTCCTCTCGACAGGGTGTAGATGAAAAACTGTTTTTT.